Below are 19 T cell receptor beta chains sequenced from a single sample in a study of T cell changes during pregnancy in multiple sclerosis. The assay was immunoSEQ multiplex PCR, and TCRdb's table has in-frame clones only and misses some. The sample has approximately 28,000 clones; roughly 92% are singletons. Source: CD8+ T cells from peripheral blood mononuclear cells, taken before pregnancy. The receptor set was obtained from a female donor with multiple sclerosis, enrolled in a pregnancy study.

The chain combines TRBV6-1 with TRBJ2-7, with D perhaps matching TRBD1 (6 bases). Trimming pared 7 bases from V and 0 bases from J, leaving 10 bases between. Germline V lookup: CDR1 MNHNS, CDR2 SASEGT. The CDR3 totals 13 residues. CDR3 protein: CASTRGSSYEQYF. The CDR3 bases are TGTGCCAGCACCAGGGGTAGCTCCTACGAGCAGTACTTC.

The CDR3 DNA sequence: TGTGCCAGCAGTACGACAGGACCCGGGGAGCTGTTTTTT. Translating it yields CASSTTGPGELFF. The chain links TRBV6-5 to TRBJ2-2; tentative D call: TRBD1 (6 bases). Trimming pared 5 bases from V and 6 bases from J, leaving 10 bases between. The V gene's germline CDR1 is MNHEY and CDR2 SVGAGI. The length of the CDR3 is 13 residues.

The chain links TRBV7-9 to TRBJ1-1; tentative D call: TRBD1 (5 bases). Germline values: CDR1 SEHNR, CDR2 FQNEAQ (reference sequence). CDR3 size: 14 residues. V was cut by 6 bases and J by 1 base, with 12 bases left in between. The CDR3 loop is CASRRTGENTEAFF. CDR3 nucleotides: TGTGCCAGCAGGCGAACAGGTGAGAACACTGAAGCTTTCTTT.

This clone was seen more than once but under ten times. V usage is TRBV6-4 and J usage is TRBJ2-2, with 9 bases matching TRBD2. Looked up from germline, CDR1 is MRHNA and CDR2 is SNTAGT. The CDR3 has 16 residues. The V and J ends lost 0 bases and 1 base, in that order; junction bases with no gene match: 0. The CDR3 is CASSDSTSGNTGELFF. Written as DNA, the CDR3 is TGTGCCAGCAGTGACTCGACTAGCGGGAACACCGGGGAGCTGTTTTTT.

The chain carries TRBV6-1 and TRBJ1-1, with a tentative D call TRBD1 (5 bases). CDR1 is MNHNS and CDR2 is SASEGT in the germline V gene. Trimming cost V 11 bases and J 0 bases, with 16 bases left between them. The CDR3 totals 14 residues. In DNA form, the CDR3 reads TGTGCCGTTCGGAGGGACGGTCTGAACACTGAAGCTTTCTTT. This encodes CAVRRDGLNTEAFF.

This chain joins TRBV19 and TRBJ2-7, with D perhaps matching TRBD2 (5 bases). The germline V and J ends were trimmed by 6 bases and 2 bases, with 14 bases remaining between them. Germline V CDR1 and CDR2: LNHDA, SQIVND (reference sequence). This CDR3 contains 14 residues. The CDR3 loop is CASSYETGTYEQYF. The DNA of the CDR3 is TGTGCCAGTAGCTATGAGACGGGGACCTACGAGCAGTACTTC.

The chain recombines TRBV7-8 with TRBJ2-7; D is perhaps TRBD1 (6 bases). The V end lost 7 bases, the J end lost 2 bases, and 15 bases lay between the germline ends. CDR3 length: 14 amino acids. CDR1 and CDR2 from the germline V gene are SGHVS and FQNEAQ. For the CDR3, the DNA is TGTGCCAGCAAGCGACAGGAGGATGCCTACGAGCAGTACTTC. It translates to CASKRQEDAYEQYF.

This chain joins TRBV7-2 and TRBJ1-2; TRBD1 aligns across 9 bases. In germline, CDR1 is SGHTA, CDR2 FQGNSA. Germline trimming cut 4 bases from V and 3 bases from J; bases unmatched to any gene: 3. The CDR3 has 14 amino acids. This CDR3 reads CASSSWTGDYGYTF. CDR3 DNA sequence: TGTGCCAGCAGCTCCTGGACAGGGGACTATGGCTACACCTTC. Full variable domain (remainder filled in from reference TRBV7-2 and TRBJ1-2): GAGVSQSPSNKVTEKGKDVELRCDPISGHTALYWYRQSLGQGLEFLIYFQGNSAPDKSGLPSDRFSAERTGGSVSTLTIQRTQQEDSAVYLCASSSWTGDYGYTFGSGTRLTVV.

A single count supports this clone. This rearrangement joins TRBV7-6 to TRBJ1-1; D remains ambiguous. The germline V gene has CDR1 SGHVS and CDR2 FNYEAQ. The CDR3 sequence is 12 residues long. V lost 2 bases and J lost 4, with 5 bases in between. The CDR3 here is CASSLRGTEAFF. CDR3 bases: TGTGCCAGCAGCTTACGGGGCACTGAAGCTTTCTTT.

The chain recombines TRBV27 with TRBJ1-1; D is perhaps TRBD1 (5 bases). This CDR3 spans 14 amino acids. The V end lost 2 bases, the J end lost 3 bases, and 10 bases lay between the germline ends. The V gene's germline CDR1 is MNHEY and CDR2 SMNVEV (reference sequence). CDR3 sequence: CASSLNWGDTEAFF. The DNA of the CDR3 is TGTGCCAGCAGTTTAAACTGGGGGGACACTGAAGCTTTCTTT.

The V call is TRBV6-1, the J call TRBJ1-1; TRBD1 aligns across 10 bases. This CDR3 contains 14 residues. Germline assignment: CDR1 MNHNS and CDR2 SASEGT. V shed 4 bases and J 3 bases; nucleotides not matched to a gene: 2. In nucleotides, the CDR3 is TGTGCCAGCAGTGGTGGACAGGGGGACACTGAAGCTTTCTTT. This sequence encodes CASSGGQGDTEAFF.

The V call is TRBV21-1, the J call TRBJ2-6; the table's D call of TRBD2 was not tested on the DNA. TRBV21-1 is an annotated pseudogene. This CDR3 contains 17 residues. CDR3 DNA sequence: TGTGCCAGCAGCAAAGAGGGCGGGGGAGCTGGGGCCAACGTCCTGACTTTC. Translated, it gives CASSKEGGGAGANVLTF.

The rearrangement joins TRBV23-1 to TRBJ1-2, with D perhaps matching TRBD1 (5 bases). TRBV23-1 is classed as an ORF, of uncertain function. This CDR3 is built from 14 residues. V was clipped by 1 base and J by 6 bases, with 12 bases between them. The CDR3 DNA reads TGCGCCAGCAGTCAATGGAAGGGGAAGAATGGCTACACCTTC. Protein sequence: CASSQWKGKNGYTF.

This chain uses TRBV5-4 with TRBJ2-7, with a possible D match to TRBD1 (5 bases). Per the germline V gene, CDR1 is SGHNT and CDR2 is YYREEE (reference sequence). V was trimmed by 1 base and J by 4 bases, leaving 12 bases between them. This CDR3 spans 14 amino acids. The CDR3 sequence: CASSLRGSGYEQYF. CDR3 in DNA: TGTGCCAGCAGCTTGAGGGGATCAGGGTACGAGCAGTACTTC.

The J gene is TRBJ1-1, the V gene TRBV19; TRBD1 aligns across 8 bases. This CDR3 region has 21 residues. Germline V gives CDR1 LNHDA, CDR2 SQIVND (reference sequence). V was pared by 5 bases and J by 5 bases, with 28 bases of the junction left unmatched. CDR3 residues: CASSPNPFFGGQGFSMTEAFF. Written as DNA, the CDR3 is TGTGCCAGTAGTCCCAACCCTTTCTTTGGCGGACAGGGTTTTTCGATGACTGAAGCTTTCTTT.

The rearrangement links TRBV9 to TRBJ2-7, with 8 bases that match TRBD1. After removal of 4 bases from V and 5 bases from J, the junction contained 5 bases not matched to a gene. The CDR3 is made up of 13 amino acids. Looked up from germline, CDR1 is SGDLS and CDR2 is YYNGEE. The CDR3 coding sequence is TGTGCCAGCAGCCTATGGACAGGGAACGAGCAGTACTTC. Its protein product is CASSLWTGNEQYF.

The rearrangement joins TRBV7-6 to TRBJ1-6; 8 bases map to TRBD1. This CDR3 region has 13 residues. J gave up 7 bases and V 10 bases, and 6 bases lay outside the gene matches. Germline V gene data show CDR1 as SGHVS and CDR2 as FNYEAQ. The chain's CDR3 is CATGQGGNSPLHF. As DNA, the CDR3 is TGTGCCACAGGACAGGGAGGGAATTCACCCCTCCACTTT.

This clone appeared once. The chain joins TRBV7-9 to TRBJ1-4; TRBD1 is a possible D gene (6 bases). Germline assignment: CDR1 SEHNR and CDR2 FQNEAQ (reference sequence). CDR3 size: 15 residues. Trimming took off 4 bases at V and 10 bases at J, with 19 bases between the two ends. CDR3 loop: CASSSEPRGRVKLFF. The CDR3 nucleotides are TGTGCCAGCAGCTCCGAACCCAGGGGACGGGTAAAACTGTTTTTT.

The V call is TRBV11-2, the J call TRBJ2-1; no reliable D call. The CDR3 contains 14 residues. V gave up 7 bases and J gave up 2 bases, with 12 bases separating them. Germline values: CDR1 SGHAT, CDR2 FQNNGV. The CDR3 bases are TGTGCCAGCACCGGTTCTCAAACCTACAATGAGCAGTTCTTC. The encoded protein is CASTGSQTYNEQFF.